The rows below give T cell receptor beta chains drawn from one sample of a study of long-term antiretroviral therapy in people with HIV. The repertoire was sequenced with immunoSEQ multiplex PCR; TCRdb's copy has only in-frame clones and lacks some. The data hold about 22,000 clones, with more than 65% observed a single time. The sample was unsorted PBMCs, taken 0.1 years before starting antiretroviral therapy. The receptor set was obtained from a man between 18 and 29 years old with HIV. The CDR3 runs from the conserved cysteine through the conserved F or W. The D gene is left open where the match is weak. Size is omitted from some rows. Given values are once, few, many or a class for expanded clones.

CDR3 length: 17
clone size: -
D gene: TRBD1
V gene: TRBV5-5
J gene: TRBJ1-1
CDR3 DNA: TGTGCCAGCAGCCCAGGGGGGACAGGGCTTTCGGGCACTGAAGCTTTCTTT
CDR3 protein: CASSPGGTGLSGTEAFF

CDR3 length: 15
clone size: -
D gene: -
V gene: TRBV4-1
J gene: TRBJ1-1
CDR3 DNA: TGCGCCAGCAGCCAATATCCACAGGGAAACACTGAAGCTTTCTTT
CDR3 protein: CASSQYPQGNTEAFF

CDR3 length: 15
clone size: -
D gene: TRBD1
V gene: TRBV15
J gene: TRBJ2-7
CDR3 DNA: TGTGCCACCAGCAGGTCCAGGGGGCGGAAATACGAGCAGTACTTC
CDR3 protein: CATSRSRGRKYEQYF

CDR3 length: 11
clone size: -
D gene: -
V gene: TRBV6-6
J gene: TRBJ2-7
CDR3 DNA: TGTGCCAGCAGTACCGGCGGGGAGCAGTACTTC
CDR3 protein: CASSTGGEQYF

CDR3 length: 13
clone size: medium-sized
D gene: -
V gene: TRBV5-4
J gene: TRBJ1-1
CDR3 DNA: TGTGCCAGCAGCTTGGACTTCAACACTGAAGCTTTCTTT
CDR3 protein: CASSLDFNTEAFF

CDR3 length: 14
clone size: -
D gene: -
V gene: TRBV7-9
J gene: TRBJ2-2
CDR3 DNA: TGTGCCAGCAGCTCCCTACCTCCACGCGGGGAGCTGTTTTTT
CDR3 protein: CASSSLPPRGELFF

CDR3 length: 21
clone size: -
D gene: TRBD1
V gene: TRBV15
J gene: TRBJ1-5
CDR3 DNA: TGTGCCACCAGCAGACTCTGGGGCACAACCGGGACAGGGGAAAGCAATCAGCCCCAGCATTTT
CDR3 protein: CATSRLWGTTGTGESNQPQHF

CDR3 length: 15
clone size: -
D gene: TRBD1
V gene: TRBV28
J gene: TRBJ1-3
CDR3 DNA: TGTGCCAGCAGAGAGACAGGGAGCTCTGGAAACACCATATATTTT
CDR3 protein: CASRETGSSGNTIYF

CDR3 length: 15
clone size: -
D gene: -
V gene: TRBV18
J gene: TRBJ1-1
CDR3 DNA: TGTGCCAGCTCACCACCTCGGGGGGCTAACACTGAAGCTTTCTTT
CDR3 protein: CASSPPRGANTEAFF

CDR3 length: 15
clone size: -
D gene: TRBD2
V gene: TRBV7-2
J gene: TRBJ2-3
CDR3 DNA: TGTGCCAGCAGCTTAGATAGCGGGGGGGCGGATACGCAGTATTTT
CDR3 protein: CASSLDSGGADTQYF

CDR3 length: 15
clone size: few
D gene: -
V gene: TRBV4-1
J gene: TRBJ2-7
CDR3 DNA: TGCGCCAGCAGCCAAGAGGGGGCGGGATACTACGAGCAGTACTTC
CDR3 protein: CASSQEGAGYYEQYF

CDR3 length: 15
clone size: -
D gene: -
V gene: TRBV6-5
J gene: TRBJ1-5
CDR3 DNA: TGTGCCAGCAGACCGGCTCCCGAAGGTAATCAGCCCCAGCATTTT
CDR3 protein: CASRPAPEGNQPQHF

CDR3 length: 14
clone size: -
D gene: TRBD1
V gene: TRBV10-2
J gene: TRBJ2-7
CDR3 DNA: TGCGCCAGCAGAGGACAGGGGGGACCCTACGAGCAGTACTTC
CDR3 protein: CASRGQGGPYEQYF

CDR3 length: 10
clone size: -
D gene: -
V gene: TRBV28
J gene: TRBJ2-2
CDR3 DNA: TGTGCCAGCGGGTCCGGGGAGCTGTTTTTT
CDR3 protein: CASGSGELFF

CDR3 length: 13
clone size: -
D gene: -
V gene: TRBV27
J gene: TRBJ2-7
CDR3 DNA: TGTGCCAGCAGTTGGGGCCCCTCCTACGAGCAGTACTTC
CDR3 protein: CASSWGPSYEQYF

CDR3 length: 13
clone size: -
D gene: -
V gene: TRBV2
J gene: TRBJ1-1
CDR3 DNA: TGTGCCAGCAGTGCGGAGGGGGACACTGAAGCTTTCTTT
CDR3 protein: CASSAEGDTEAFF

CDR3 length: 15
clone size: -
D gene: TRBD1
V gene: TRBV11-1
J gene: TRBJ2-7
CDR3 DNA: TGTGCCAGCAGCTTTCTGGACAGGGGGGCGGACGAGCAGTACTTC
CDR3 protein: CASSFLDRGADEQYF

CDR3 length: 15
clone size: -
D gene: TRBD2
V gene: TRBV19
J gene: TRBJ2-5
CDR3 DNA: TGTGCCAGTAGAACCTCAGGGACTAGCGTGCAGACCCAGTACTTC
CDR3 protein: CASRTSGTSVQTQYF

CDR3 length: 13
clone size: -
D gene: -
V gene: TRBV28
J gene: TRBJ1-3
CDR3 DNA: TGTGCCAGCAGTCCTCCCTCTGGAAACACCATATATTTT
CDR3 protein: CASSPPSGNTIYF

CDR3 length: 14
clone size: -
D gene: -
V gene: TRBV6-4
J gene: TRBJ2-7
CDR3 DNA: TGTGCCATCGGGTTAGTGGACGAGACTTACGAGCAGTACTTC
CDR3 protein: CAIGLVDETYEQYF

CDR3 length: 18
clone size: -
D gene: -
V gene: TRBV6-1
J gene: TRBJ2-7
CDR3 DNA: TGTGCCAGCAGTGAAGGGGAGGTAGGCAGGCGCTGGTACTACGAGCAGTACTTC
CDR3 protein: CASSEGEVGRRWYYEQYF

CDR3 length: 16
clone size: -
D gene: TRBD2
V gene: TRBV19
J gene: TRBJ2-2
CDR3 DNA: TGTGCCAGTAGCCCTCGGGGGACTAGCGGGAACCGGGAGCTGTTTTTT
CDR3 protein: CASSPRGTSGNRELFF

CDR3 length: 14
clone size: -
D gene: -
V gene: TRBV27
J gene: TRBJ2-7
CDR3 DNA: TGTGCCAGCAGTTTCCTCGGGGTTCGCTACGAGCAGTACTTC
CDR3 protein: CASSFLGVRYEQYF

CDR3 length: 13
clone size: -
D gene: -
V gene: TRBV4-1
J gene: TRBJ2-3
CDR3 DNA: TGCGCCAGCAGCCCAAGGCGCACAGATACGCAGTATTTT
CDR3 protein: CASSPRRTDTQYF

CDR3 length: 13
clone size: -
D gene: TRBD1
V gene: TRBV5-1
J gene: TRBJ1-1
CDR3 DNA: TGCGCCAGCAGCTGGGGACAGGGGATAGAAGCTTTCTTT
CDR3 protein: CASSWGQGIEAFF

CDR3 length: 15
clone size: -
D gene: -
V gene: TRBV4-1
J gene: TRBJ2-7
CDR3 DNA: TGCGCCAGCAGCCAAGATGCCGGGCTTCGCCGCGAGCAGTACTTC
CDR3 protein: CASSQDAGLRREQYF

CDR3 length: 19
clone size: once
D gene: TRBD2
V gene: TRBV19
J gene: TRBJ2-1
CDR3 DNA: TGTGCCAGTAGTTCCCTGATAAGCGGGGTTACTAGCTCCTACAATGAGCAGTTCTTC
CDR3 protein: CASSSLISGVTSSYNEQFF

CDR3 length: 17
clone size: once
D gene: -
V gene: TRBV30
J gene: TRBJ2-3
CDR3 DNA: TGTGCCTGGAGTCACGGGGTAGCAGGACCTAGCACAGATACGCAGTATTTT
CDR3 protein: CAWSHGVAGPSTDTQYF

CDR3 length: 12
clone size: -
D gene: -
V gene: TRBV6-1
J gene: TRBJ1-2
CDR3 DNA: TGTGCCAGCAGTGAAGCGCTGTATGGCTACACCTTC
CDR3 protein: CASSEALYGYTF

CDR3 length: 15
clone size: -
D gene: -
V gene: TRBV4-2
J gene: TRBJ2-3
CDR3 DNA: TGTGCCAGCAGCCTTACAACCGGGGAGGCAGATACGCAGTATTTT
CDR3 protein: CASSLTTGEADTQYF

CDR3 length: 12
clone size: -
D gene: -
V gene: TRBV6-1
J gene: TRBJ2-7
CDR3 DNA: TGTGCCAGCAGTGAAATGCGTTACGAGCAGTACTTC
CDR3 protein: CASSEMRYEQYF

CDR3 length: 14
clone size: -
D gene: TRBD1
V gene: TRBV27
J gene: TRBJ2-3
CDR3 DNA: TGTGCCAGCAGTTTTTTCCAGGGGGCAGATACGCAGTATTTT
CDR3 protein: CASSFFQGADTQYF

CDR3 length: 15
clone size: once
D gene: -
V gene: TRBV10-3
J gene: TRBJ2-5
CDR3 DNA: TGTGCCTCGGGGGGGGGCGCAGGGGGCATGGAGACCCAGTACTTC
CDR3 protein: CASGGGAGGMETQYF

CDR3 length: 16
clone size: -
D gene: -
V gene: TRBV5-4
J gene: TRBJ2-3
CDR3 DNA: TGTGCCAGCAGCTTTCCCGGACAGCTTAGCACAGATACGCAGTATTTT
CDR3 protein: CASSFPGQLSTDTQYF

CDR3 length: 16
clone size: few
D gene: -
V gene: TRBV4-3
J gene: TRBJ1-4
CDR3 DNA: TGCGCCAGCAGCCAAGATTTCGGGTTCTCGTGGAGAAAACTGTTTTTT
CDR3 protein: CASSQDFGFSWRKLFF

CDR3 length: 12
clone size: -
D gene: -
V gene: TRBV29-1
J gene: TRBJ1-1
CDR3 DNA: TGCAGCGTTTTTAGTTCGGTAACGGAAGCTTTCTTT
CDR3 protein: CSVFSSVTEAFF

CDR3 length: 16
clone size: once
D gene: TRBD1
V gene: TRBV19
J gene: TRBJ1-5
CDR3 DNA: TGTGCCAGTAGTGTGAGACAGGGGCCCGCGGGTCAGCCCCAGCATTTT
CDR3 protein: CASSVRQGPAGQPQHF

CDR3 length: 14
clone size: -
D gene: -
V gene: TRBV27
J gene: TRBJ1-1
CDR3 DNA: TGTGCCAGCAGAGTAACAGGGTCTCCCACTGAAGCTTTCTTT
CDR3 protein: CASRVTGSPTEAFF

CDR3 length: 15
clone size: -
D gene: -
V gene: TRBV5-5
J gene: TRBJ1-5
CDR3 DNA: TGTGCCAGCAGCTTCTGGCAGGGCAGCAATCAGCCCCAGCATTTT
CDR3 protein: CASSFWQGSNQPQHF

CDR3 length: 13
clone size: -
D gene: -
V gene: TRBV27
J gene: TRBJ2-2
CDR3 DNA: TGTGCCAGCAGTTTTTCCAACACCGGGGAGCTGTTTTTT
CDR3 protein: CASSFSNTGELFF

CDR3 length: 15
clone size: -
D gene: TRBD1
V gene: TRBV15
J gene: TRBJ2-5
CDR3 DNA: TGTGCCACCAGTAGGACAGGGGGACTCGGAGAGACCCAGTACTTC
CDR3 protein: CATSRTGGLGETQYF

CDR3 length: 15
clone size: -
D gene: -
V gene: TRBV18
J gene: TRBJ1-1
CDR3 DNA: TGTGCCAGCTCACCAGAGTCGGGGGCGCGGACTGAAGCTTTCTTT
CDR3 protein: CASSPESGARTEAFF